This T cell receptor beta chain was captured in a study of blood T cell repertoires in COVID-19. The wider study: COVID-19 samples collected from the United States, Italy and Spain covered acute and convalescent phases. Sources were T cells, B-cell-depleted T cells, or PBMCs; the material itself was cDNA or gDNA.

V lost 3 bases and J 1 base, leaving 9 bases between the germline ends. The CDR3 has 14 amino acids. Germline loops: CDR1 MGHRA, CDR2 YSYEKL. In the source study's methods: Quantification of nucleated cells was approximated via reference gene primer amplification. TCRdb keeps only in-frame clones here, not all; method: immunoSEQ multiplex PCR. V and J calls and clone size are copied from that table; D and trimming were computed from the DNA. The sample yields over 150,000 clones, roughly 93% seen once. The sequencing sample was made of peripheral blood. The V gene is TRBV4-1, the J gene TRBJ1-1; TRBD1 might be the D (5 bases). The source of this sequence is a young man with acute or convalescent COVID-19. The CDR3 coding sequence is TGCGCCAGCAGCCATGTTAGGGGGAACACTGAAGCTTTCTTT. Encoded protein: CASSHVRGNTEAFF.